The 25 T cell receptor beta chains below all came from one sample that was sequenced in a study of T cells in Graves' hyperthyroidism and ophthalmopathy. RNA transcripts yielded amplified TCR beta CDR3 regions. The HTBI set primed first-round TCR CDR3 RT-PCR. TCRdb redid the calling of the multiplex PCR reads with MiXCR, one entry per CDR3 protein. The sample holds some 200,000 distinct CDR3 sequences; around 17% are singletons and the top ten take more than 50%. Sequences were obtained from blood. The receptors derive from a woman aged 50 to 60 with Graves' hyperthyroidism.

This clonotype was counted many times. This chain connects TRBV2 to TRBJ2-7; TRBD2 matches 7 bases. V gave up 2 bases and J gave up 4 bases; unmatched junction bases: 2. This CDR3 contains 13 residues. In germline, CDR1 is SNHLY, CDR2 FYNNEI. CDR3 sequence: CASSEIGGYEQYF. The DNA of the CDR3 is TGTGCCAGCAGTGAAATCGGGGGGTACGAGCAGTACTTC.

This clonotype came up many times. The chain carries TRBV30 and TRBJ2-1; TRBD2 matches at 13 bases. V lost 3 bases and J lost 7; bases outside the gene matches: 0. Per germline, CDR1 GTSNPN and CDR2 SVGIG (reference sequence). The CDR3 covers 13 residues. CDR3 loop: CAWRLAGGNEQFF. DNA for the CDR3: TGTGCCTGGAGACTAGCGGGAGGGAATGAGCAGTTCTTC.

This clonotype was seen only a few times. This may be a read error, as it is one base from a much larger clone. The genes are TRBV12-3 or TRBV12-4 and TRBJ1-5; D may be TRBD1 (6 bases). The CDR3 is 14 amino acids. Trimming left V 11 bases short and J 0 bases short, with 14 bases between. The CDR3 sequence is CARTGTNSNQPQHF. The CDR3 region has the DNA TGTGCCCGCACAGGGACTAATAGCAATCAGCCCCAGCATTTT.

In this sample, this clonotype turned up many times. V gene TRBV6-5 combines with J gene TRBJ1-2; D is unclear. Germline assignment: CDR1 MNHEY and CDR2 SVGAGI. Trimming left V 2 bases short and J 2 bases short, with 12 bases between. This CDR3 is built from 15 residues. CDR3 amino acids: CASSYTRVLNYGYTF. CDR3 coding DNA: TGTGCCAGCAGTTACACGCGGGTACTAAACTATGGCTACACCTTC.

At least ten counts were recorded for this clonotype. This rearrangement joins TRBV29-1 to TRBJ2-6, with D possibly TRBD1 on 5 matching bases. V was pared by 6 bases and J by 0 bases, with 9 bases between. CDR1 and CDR2 (germline): SQVTM, ANQGSEA. The CDR3 contains 14 residues. CDR3 DNA sequence: TGCAGCGTCGCTGACAGCTCTGGGGCCAACGTCCTGACTTTC. It yields the protein CSVADSSGANVLTF. The full variable domain, completed using reference TRBV29-1 and TRBJ2-6, is SAVISQKPSRDICQRGTSLTIQCQVDSQVTMMFWYRQQPGQSLTLIATANQGSEATYESGFVIDKFPISRPNLTFSTLTVSNMSPEDSSIYLCSVADSSGANVLTFGAGSRLTVL.

The chain links TRBV18 to TRBJ2-7; 8 nucleotides align to TRBD1. The CDR3 is 16 residues long. The germline V gene encodes CDR1 KGHSH and CDR2 LQKENI. Trimming removed 2 bases from V and 5 bases from J; junction bases left unmatched: 11. The CDR3 reads CASSPTGQGADNEQYF. As DNA, the CDR3 is TGTGCCAGCTCACCAACGGGGCAGGGGGCGGACAACGAGCAGTACTTC.

This clonotype was recorded many times. The chain couples TRBV14 to TRBJ2-7; D unresolved. Trimming took off 4 bases at V and 2 bases at J, with 15 bases between the two ends. The CDR3 length is 15 residues. Germline V lookup: CDR1 SGHDN, CDR2 FVKESK. The CDR3 nucleotides read TGTGCCAGCAGCCCCCCTGGCGGAACCACCTACGAGCAGTACTTC. Its protein is CASSPPGGTTYEQYF.

This clonotype was seen repeatedly, ten times or more. The rearrangement joins TRBV5-1 to TRBJ2-1; D remains unclear. Germline V gene data show CDR1 as SGHRS and CDR2 as YFSETQ. The CDR3 has 13 amino acids. V dropped 0 bases and J dropped 9 bases, with 10 bases sitting between them. In DNA form, the CDR3 reads TGCGCCAGCAGCTTGGCGGGTTTCGGTGAGCAGTTCTTC. Protein product: CASSLAGFGEQFF.

V gene TRBV7-2 combines with J gene TRBJ2-1, with D perhaps TRBD1 or TRBD2 (6 bases each). Per germline, CDR1 SGHTA and CDR2 FQGNSA. The CDR3 loop spans 17 amino acids. V was pared by 6 bases and J by 6 bases, with 24 bases between. CDR3 bases: TGTGCCAGCAGTCCACCCGGGTTCGGGGGCGGGTCCAATGAGCAGTTCTTC. Its translation is CASSPPGFGGGSNEQFF.

Many counts were recorded for this clonotype. CDR3 amino acids: CASSPTADLGYTF. The CDR3 nucleotides read TGTGCCAGCTCACCAACAGCGGATCTGGGCTACACCTTC. The rearrangement links TRBV18 to TRBJ1-2, with D hard to call. The germline V and J ends were trimmed by 2 bases and 8 bases, with 12 bases remaining between them. There are 13 residues in the CDR3. The germline V gene has CDR1 KGHSH and CDR2 LQKENI.

This clonotype was seen more than once but under ten times. The CDR3 is CATSRAPAEGYTF. The CDR3 DNA follows: TGTGCCACCAGCAGAGCACCAGCGGAGGGCTACACCTTC. The rearrangement joins TRBV15 to TRBJ1-2; D gene unclear. CDR3 length: 13 residues. Looked up from germline, CDR1 is LNHNV and CDR2 is YYDKDF (reference sequence). Between the trimmed V and J ends, which lost 1 base and 8 bases, there was a span of 11 bases. Looking up the rest from reference TRBV15 and TRBJ1-2 gives the full variable domain: DAMVIQNPRYQVTQFGKPVTLSCSQTLNHNVMYWYQQKSSQAPKLLFHYYDKDFNNEADTPDNFQSRRPNTSFCFLDIRSPGLGDTAMYLCATSRAPAEGYTFGSGTRLTVV.

This clonotype was seen ten or more times. This sequence joins TRBV13 and TRBJ2-3; 10 nucleotides align to TRBD2. V gave up 4 bases and J gave up 7 bases; unmatched junction bases: 11. Germline V gene lookup returns CDR1 PRHDT and CDR2 FYEKMQ (reference sequence). The CDR3 sequence is 16 residues long. Here the CDR3 reads CASSSPVAGGSNTQYF. The CDR3, as DNA: TGTGCCAGCAGCTCCCCGGTAGCGGGAGGATCGAATACGCAGTATTTT.

The V gene is TRBV9, the J gene TRBJ1-2; D not certain. CDR3 length: 15 amino acids. Between the trimmed V and J ends, which lost 1 base and 3 bases, there was a span of 13 bases. Germline CDR1 is SGDLS and CDR2 is YYNGEE. CDR3 region: CASSVRMTNDYGYTF. The DNA of the CDR3 is TGTGCCAGCAGCGTACGAATGACTAACGACTATGGCTACACCTTC.

The sample holds many counts of this clonotype. The gene calls are TRBV12-3 or TRBV12-4 and TRBJ1-2; 9 positions agree with TRBD1. The CDR3 sequence is 15 residues long. V lost 6 bases and J lost 6; bases outside the gene matches: 11. The CDR3 spells CASSPRDRDLDGYTF. The CDR3 region has the DNA TGTGCCAGCAGCCCGAGGGACAGGGATCTGGATGGCTACACCTTC.

This clonotype was counted at least ten times. This rearrangement joins TRBV27 to TRBJ2-5; either TRBD1 or TRBD2 may supply D (6 bases each). CDR3 size: 15 residues. With 3 bases removed from V and 5 bases from J, the gap between germline ends came to 16 bases. From germline, CDR1 is MNHEY and CDR2 SMNVEV (reference sequence). This CDR3 reads CASSFGGQGVETQYF. In DNA, the CDR3 is TGTGCCAGCAGTTTTGGGGGGCAGGGAGTGGAGACCCAGTACTTC.

This clonotype was detected ten times or more. The chain employs TRBV18 and TRBJ2-3, with a tentative D call TRBD1 (6 bases). The CDR3 is 13 residues long. V dropped 6 bases and J dropped 4 bases, with 11 bases sitting between them. Germline V gene sequence: CDR1 KGHSH, CDR2 LQKENI. The CDR3 coding sequence is TGTGCCAGCTCGAACCAGGGGTCAGATACGCAGTATTTT. The encoded protein is CASSNQGSDTQYF.

The chain couples TRBV3-1 to TRBJ1-2, with a possible D match to TRBD1 (6 bases). This CDR3 spans 13 amino acids. In germline, CDR1 is LGHDT, CDR2 YNNKEL (reference sequence). V gave up 3 bases and J gave up 9 bases, with 14 bases separating them. The CDR3 DNA follows: TGTGCCAGCAGCCAGACAGGAATGAAGAGCTACACCTTC. Translation: CASSQTGMKSYTF.

The genes are TRBV7-9 and TRBJ2-5; 10 nucleotides line up with TRBD2. The CDR3 covers 16 residues. Losses at the gene ends were 1 base for V and 2 bases for J; bases not matched to a gene: 4. CDR1 is SEHNR and CDR2 is FQNEAQ in the germline V gene (reference sequence). The chain's CDR3 is CASSLVGLAVQETQYF. DNA for the CDR3: TGTGCCAGCAGCTTAGTTGGACTAGCGGTACAAGAGACCCAGTACTTC.

There are a few counts of this clonotype. The CDR3 is CASSDSGPLNTEAFF. CDR3 DNA: TGTGCCAGCAGTGATTCAGGGCCCCTTAACACTGAAGCTTTCTTT. This chain joins TRBV25-1 and TRBJ1-1, with D possibly being TRBD1 (5 bases). The germline V gene encodes CDR1 MGHDK and CDR2 SYGVNS. The CDR3 consists of 15 residues. The V and J ends lost 3 bases and 2 bases respectively, with 13 bases between them.

This clonotype was recorded many times. The V call is TRBV6-1, the J call TRBJ2-7; 11 positions agree with TRBD2. The germline V gene has CDR1 MNHNS and CDR2 SASEGT. This CDR3 has 11 amino acids. J was trimmed by 9 bases and V by 9 bases; bases with no gene match: 4. CDR3 nucleotides: TGTGCCAGTGGACTAGCGGGCTGGCAGTACTTC. Residues: CASGLAGWQYF.

This clonotype was seen at least ten times. This chain connects TRBV20-1 to TRBJ1-1; no definite D call. Germline V CDR1 and CDR2: DFQATT, SNEGSKA (reference sequence). Trimming stripped 0 bases from V and 1 base from J, with 9 bases between. The CDR3 runs to 14 residues. CDR3 DNA sequence: TGCAGTGCTAGAGATCGACGGGGGAACACTGAAGCTTTCTTT. Translation: CSARDRRGNTEAFF.

Many counts were recorded for this clonotype. The V call is TRBV9, the J call TRBJ2-1; D is unclear. The CDR3 runs 17 residues. Germline-derived CDR1 and CDR2 are SGDLS and YYNGEE. Deletions cut 0 bases from V and 6 bases from J, with 19 bases between. The CDR3: CASSVGDRGGLSNEQFF. DNA of the CDR3: TGTGCCAGCAGCGTAGGCGATAGAGGTGGTTTGAGCAATGAGCAGTTCTTC.

Ten or more counts support this clonotype. The rearrangement uses TRBV24-1 and TRBJ2-7, with a weak D call TRBD1 (6 bases). V was trimmed by 3 bases and J by 6 bases, leaving 11 bases between them. CDR3 length: 13 amino acids. Germline V gene lookup returns CDR1 KGHDR and CDR2 SFDVKD. CDR3 sequence reads: CATSDDRSREQYF. CDR3 bases: TGTGCCACCAGTGATGACAGGTCTCGCGAGCAGTACTTC.

The table lists this clonotype with a few counts. The V and J genes are TRBV7-9 and TRBJ2-1; 7 bases align to TRBD2. The CDR3 is made up of 12 amino acids. J was trimmed by 10 bases and V by 5 bases; bases with no gene match: 5. Germline V CDR1 and CDR2: SEHNR, FQNEAQ (reference sequence). The CDR3 spells CASSPRAGEQFF. The CDR3 DNA reads as TGTGCCAGCAGCCCGAGAGCGGGAGAGCAGTTCTTC.

This clonotype was recorded many times. The chain employs TRBV5-1 and TRBJ2-3; no clear D gene. This CDR3 has 11 residues. V was clipped by 4 bases and J by 2 bases, with 2 bases between them. CDR1 and CDR2 (germline): SGHRS, YFSETQ. CDR3 DNA: TGCGCCAGCAGCAACACAGATACGCAGTATTTT. It is translated as CASSNTDTQYF.